The present TCR beta chain was sequenced within a study of OX40 agonist ivuxolimab in advanced cancers. Looking at the study overall: Patients were dosed intravenously with ivuxolimab at 0.01 to 10 mg/kg every 2 weeks. Prior therapy, whether anti-PD-1, anti-PD-L1 or anti-CTLA-4, was allowed, and about 39% had some. Study results and limitations: The specificity for antigen of the expanded peripheral T cells was not determined.

With baseline, cycle 4 day 1, and cycle 7 day 1 as timepoints, blood was sampled. The CDR3 covers 16 residues. V lost 3 bases and J lost 4; bases outside the gene matches: 10. Germline-derived CDR1 and CDR2 are MDHEN and SYDVKM. Only in-frame clones appear in the TCRdb table, and some are missing; sequencing was by immunoSEQ multiplex PCR. The table has tens of thousands of clones, over 70% seen once. This clone was seen a handful of times. The antigen is unknown. The sample in question was CD4+ or CD8+ T cells sorted from blood, obtained in a trial of the OX40 agonist ivuxolimab. The TCR sequence derives from an adult with an advanced solid tumor such as melanoma, head and neck, liver or kidney cancer. This chain uses TRBV28 with TRBJ2-7; 9 bases are a match to TRBD2. CDR3 sequence: CASSFVEGREGYEQYF. CDR3 nucleotides: TGTGCCAGCAGTTTCGTGGAAGGGCGGGAGGGATACGAGCAGTACTTC.